In this sample, the clone carrying this TCR beta chain turned up a few times. Its cognate antigen is unknown. This sample was taken from a study of T cells after yellow fever vaccination. Overall study: SMART-Seq v4 Ultra Low Input served to prepare low-cell-number fractions.

Germline V CDR1 and CDR2: DFQATT, SNEGSKA (reference sequence). This CDR3 spans 16 amino acids. Trimming removed 1 base from V and 1 base from J, with 14 bases in between. Template-switching 5'RACE yielded the TCR cDNA; a universal primer site and UMIs were added in the process. TCRdb ran MiXCR on the 5' RACE reads and lists one entry per CDR3 protein. The sample lists approximately 510,000 distinct CDR3 sequences; roughly 22% were seen once. Study-level results: Post-booster reappearance was seen for most primary-vaccination clones (around 97% CD4, around 89% CD8). Contaminants from the bulk population, in the form of abundant clonotypes, could be found in FACS-sorted repertoires.

The source was PBMCs, collected 21 days after the first yellow fever vaccination. This receptor was identified in a man aged 18 to 35 who received the YFV17D yellow fever vaccine. This chain links TRBV20-1 with TRBJ1-5; D might be TRBD1 (5 bases). This CDR3 is CSARGAGERSNQPQHF. The CDR3 coding sequence is TGCAGTGCTAGAGGAGCGGGGGAACGGAGCAATCAGCCCCAGCATTTT.